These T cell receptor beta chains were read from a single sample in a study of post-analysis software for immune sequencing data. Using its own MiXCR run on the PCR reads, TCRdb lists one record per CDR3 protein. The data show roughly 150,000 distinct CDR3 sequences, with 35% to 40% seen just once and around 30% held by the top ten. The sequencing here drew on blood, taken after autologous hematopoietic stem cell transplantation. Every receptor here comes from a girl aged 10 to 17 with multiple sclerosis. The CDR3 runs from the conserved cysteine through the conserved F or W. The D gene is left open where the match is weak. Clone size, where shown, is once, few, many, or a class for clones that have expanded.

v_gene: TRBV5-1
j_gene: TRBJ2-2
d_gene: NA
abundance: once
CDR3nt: TGCGCCAGCAGGGGGCATCCGGGGGAGCTGTTTTTT
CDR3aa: CASRGHPGELFF

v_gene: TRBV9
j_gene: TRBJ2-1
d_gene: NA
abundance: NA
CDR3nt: TGTGCCAGCAATTTTGGCGACCCGTCCAATGAGCAGTTCTTC
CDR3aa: CASNFGDPSNEQFF

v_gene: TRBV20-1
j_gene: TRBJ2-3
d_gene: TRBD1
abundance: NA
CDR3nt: TGCAGTGCTACCGGGACAGGACACACAGATACGCAGTATTTT
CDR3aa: CSATGTGHTDTQYF

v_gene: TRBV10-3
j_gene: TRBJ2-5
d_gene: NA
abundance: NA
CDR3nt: TGTGCCATCAGTGAAAGTCGGGGAAAGGAGACCCAGTACTTC
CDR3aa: CAISESRGKETQYF

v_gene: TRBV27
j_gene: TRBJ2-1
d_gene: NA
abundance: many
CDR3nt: TGTGCCAGCAGTTTATCGGGCTCATACAATGAGCAGTTCTTC
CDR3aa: CASSLSGSYNEQFF

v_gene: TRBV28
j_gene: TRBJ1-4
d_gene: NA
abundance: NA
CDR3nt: TGTGCCAGCAGTTCCGGGACCCTAAATGAAAAACTGTTTTTT
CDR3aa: CASSSGTLNEKLFF

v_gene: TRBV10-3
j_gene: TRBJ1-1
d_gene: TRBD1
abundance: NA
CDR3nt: TGTGCCATCAGTGGACAGGGGAGCACTGAAGCTTTCTTT
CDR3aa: CAISGQGSTEAFF

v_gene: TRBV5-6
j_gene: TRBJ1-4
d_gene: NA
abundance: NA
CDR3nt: TGTGCCAGCAGCTTCGCAGCAGCAACTAATGAAAAACTGTTTTTT
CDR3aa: CASSFAAATNEKLFF

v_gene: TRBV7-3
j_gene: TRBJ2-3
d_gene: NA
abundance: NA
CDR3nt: TGTGCCAGCGCTAACGGGGCTAGCACAGATACGCAGTATTTT
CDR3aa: CASANGASTDTQYF

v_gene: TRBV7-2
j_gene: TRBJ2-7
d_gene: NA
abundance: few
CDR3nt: TGTGCCAGCAGCTTAGCGCGGTCCTACGAGCAGTACTTC
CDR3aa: CASSLARSYEQYF

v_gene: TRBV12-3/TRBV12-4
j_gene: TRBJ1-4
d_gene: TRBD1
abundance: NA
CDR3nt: TGTGCCAGCAGTTCCTGGACAGGGGGCTTTGGAAAACTGTTTTTT
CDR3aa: CASSSWTGGFGKLFF

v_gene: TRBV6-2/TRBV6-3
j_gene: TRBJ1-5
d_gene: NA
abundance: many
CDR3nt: TGTGCCAGCGGACTAACAAGTCAGCCCCAGCATTTT
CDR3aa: CASGLTSQPQHF

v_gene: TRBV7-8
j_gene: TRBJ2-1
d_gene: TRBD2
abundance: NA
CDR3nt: TGTGCCAGCAGCTTAGGAGTAGCGGGCCGACCTGATTACAATGAGCAGTTCTTC
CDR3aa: CASSLGVAGRPDYNEQFF

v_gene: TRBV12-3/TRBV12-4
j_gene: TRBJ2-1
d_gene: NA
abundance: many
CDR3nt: TGTGCCAGCAGTTTCGGGGAATACAACAATGAGCAGTTCTTC
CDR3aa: CASSFGEYNNEQFF

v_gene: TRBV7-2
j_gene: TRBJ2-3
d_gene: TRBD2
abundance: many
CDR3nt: TGTGCCAGCAGCTTAGCGACTAGCAAGGGTCACACAGATACGCAGTATTTT
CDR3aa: CASSLATSKGHTDTQYF

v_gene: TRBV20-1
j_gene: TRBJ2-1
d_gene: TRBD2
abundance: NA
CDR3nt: TGCAGTGCGAGTCGCGCAGCGGGAGGGCTTGACAATGAGCAGTTCTTC
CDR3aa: CSASRAAGGLDNEQFF

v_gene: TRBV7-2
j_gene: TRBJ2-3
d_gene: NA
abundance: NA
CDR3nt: TGTGCCAGCAGCTTAAGGGGTGTAGATACGCAGTATTTT
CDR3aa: CASSLRGVDTQYF

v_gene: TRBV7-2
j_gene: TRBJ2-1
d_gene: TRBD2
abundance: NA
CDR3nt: TGTGCCAGCAGCGCAGGGAGGGCCTACAATGAGCAGTTCTTC
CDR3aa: CASSAGRAYNEQFF

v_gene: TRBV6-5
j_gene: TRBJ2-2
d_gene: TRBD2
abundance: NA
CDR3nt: TGTGCCAGCAGTTCATTAGCGGGAGGGGACACCGGGGAGCTGTTTTTT
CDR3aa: CASSSLAGGDTGELFF

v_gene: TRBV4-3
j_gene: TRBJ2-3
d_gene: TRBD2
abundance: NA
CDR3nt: TGCGCCAGCAGCCAAGTTCCTAGCGGGTTAAACACAGATACGCAGTATTTT
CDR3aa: CASSQVPSGLNTDTQYF

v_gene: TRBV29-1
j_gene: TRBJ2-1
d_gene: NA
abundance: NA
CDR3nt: TGCAGCGTTGTAGGAGCCAATAAACCAAATGAGCAGTTCTTC
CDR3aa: CSVVGANKPNEQFF

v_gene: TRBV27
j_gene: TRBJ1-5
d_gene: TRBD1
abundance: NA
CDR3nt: TGTGCCAGCAGTTCCCTAGACAGGGGCCGAGGGCAGCCCCAGCATTTT
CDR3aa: CASSSLDRGRGQPQHF

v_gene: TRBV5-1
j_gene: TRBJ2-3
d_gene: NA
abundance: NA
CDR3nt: TGCGCCAGCAGCTTGGGGCGCCCCGACATGACAGATACGCAGTATTTT
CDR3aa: CASSLGRPDMTDTQYF

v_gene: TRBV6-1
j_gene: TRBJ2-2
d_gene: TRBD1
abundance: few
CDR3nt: TGTGCCAGCAGTGAATTTGAGACAGGGTCCTTTGCCGGGGAGCTGTTTTTT
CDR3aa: CASSEFETGSFAGELFF

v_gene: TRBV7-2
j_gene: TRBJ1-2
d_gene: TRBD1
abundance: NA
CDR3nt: TGTGCCAGCGCCCTAGGGGGACAGGGGGCGTTTAGGGTTGGCTACACCTTC
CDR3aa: CASALGGQGAFRVGYTF

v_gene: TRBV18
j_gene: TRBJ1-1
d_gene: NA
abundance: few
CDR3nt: TGTGCCAGCTCACCACTCGGGACAATGAAGATGAACACTGAAGCTTTCTTT
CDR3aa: CASSPLGTMKMNTEAFF

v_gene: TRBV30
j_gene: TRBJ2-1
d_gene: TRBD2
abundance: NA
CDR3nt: TGTGCCTGGGGCCGGGGCGGGAGCGTCTACAATGAGCAGTTCTTC
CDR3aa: CAWGRGGSVYNEQFF

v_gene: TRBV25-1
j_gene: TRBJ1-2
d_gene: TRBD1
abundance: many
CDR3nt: TGTGCCAGCAGGAAGACAGGGGCGAGTAATGGCTACACCTTC
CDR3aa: CASRKTGASNGYTF

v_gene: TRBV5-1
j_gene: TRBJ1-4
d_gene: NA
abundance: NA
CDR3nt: TGCGCCAGCAGCCTGGGCGGAATAAAAGATGAAAAACTGTTTTTT
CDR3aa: CASSLGGIKDEKLFF

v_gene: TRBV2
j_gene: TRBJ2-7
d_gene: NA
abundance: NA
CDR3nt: TGTGCCAGCAGTGAAAGGGTCAGGCTTTCCTACGAGCAGTACTTC
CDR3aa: CASSERVRLSYEQYF

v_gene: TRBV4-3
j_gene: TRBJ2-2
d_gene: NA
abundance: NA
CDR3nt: TGCGCCAGCAGCCAACAGAACAGGGTTTTGGATACCGGGGAGCTGTTTTTT
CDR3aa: CASSQQNRVLDTGELFF

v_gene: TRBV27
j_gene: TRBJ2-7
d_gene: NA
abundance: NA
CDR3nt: TGTGCCAGCCGGGGAACTTTATTCTACGAGCAGTACTTC
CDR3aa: CASRGTLFYEQYF

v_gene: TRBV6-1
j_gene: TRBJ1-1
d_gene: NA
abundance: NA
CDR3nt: TGTGCCAGCAGTGAAGCGGACAGGAACACTGAAGCTTTCTTT
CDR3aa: CASSEADRNTEAFF

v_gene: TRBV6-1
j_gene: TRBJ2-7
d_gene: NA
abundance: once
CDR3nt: TGTGCCAGCAGTGAGGCCCCGGTCGACTACAATGAGCAGTACTTC
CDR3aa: CASSEAPVDYNEQYF

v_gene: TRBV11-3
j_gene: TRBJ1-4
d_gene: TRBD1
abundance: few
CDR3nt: TGTGCCAGCAGCTTAGGACAGGGTCTCTCGGCAACTAATGAAAAACTGTTTTTT
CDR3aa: CASSLGQGLSATNEKLFF

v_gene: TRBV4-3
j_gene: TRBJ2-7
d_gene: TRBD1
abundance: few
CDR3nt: TGCGCCAGCAGCCAAGACATTGGGACAGGTGACTACGAGCAGTACTTC
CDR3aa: CASSQDIGTGDYEQYF

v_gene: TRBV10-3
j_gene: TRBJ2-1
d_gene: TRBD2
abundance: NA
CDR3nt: TGTGCCATCAGCCAAACTAGCGGGAGGGAGGGTGAGCAGTTCTTC
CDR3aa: CAISQTSGREGEQFF

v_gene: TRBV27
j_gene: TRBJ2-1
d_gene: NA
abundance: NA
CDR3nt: TGTGCCAGCAGTTTATCGGACGGGGGCCGGGATGAGCAGTTCTTC
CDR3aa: CASSLSDGGRDEQFF

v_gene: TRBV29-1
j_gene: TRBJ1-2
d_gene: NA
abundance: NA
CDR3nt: TGCAGCGTTGGGGGCTCAGGGAAAAGGGGCTACACCTTC
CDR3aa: CSVGGSGKRGYTF

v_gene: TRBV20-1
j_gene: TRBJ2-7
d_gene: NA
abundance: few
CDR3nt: TGCAGTGCCCCGATGGTGGGACGACTTTACGAGCAGTACTTC
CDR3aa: CSAPMVGRLYEQYF

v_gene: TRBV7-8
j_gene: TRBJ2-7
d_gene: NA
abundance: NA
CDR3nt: TGTGCCAGCAGCTCCACGGTTCTTCACGAGCAGTACTTC
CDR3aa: CASSSTVLHEQYF

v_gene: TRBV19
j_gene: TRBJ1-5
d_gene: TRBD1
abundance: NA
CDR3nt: TGTGCCAGTAGGCTGACAGGGGAGAATCAGCCCCAGCATTTT
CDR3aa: CASRLTGENQPQHF

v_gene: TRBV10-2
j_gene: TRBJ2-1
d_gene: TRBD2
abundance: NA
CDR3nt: TGCGCCAGCAGTGAGGCATCAGGACTAGCGGGAGGGCATGAGCAGTTCTTC
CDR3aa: CASSEASGLAGGHEQFF

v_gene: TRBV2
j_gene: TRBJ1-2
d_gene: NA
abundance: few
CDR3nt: TGTGCCAGCAGTGTCAGGGAGGTGGGCTATGGCTACACCTTC
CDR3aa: CASSVREVGYGYTF

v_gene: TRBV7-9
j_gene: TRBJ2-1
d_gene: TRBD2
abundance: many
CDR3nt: TGTGCCAGCAGCTTAATGGGACTAGCGGAATACAATGAGCAGTTCTTC
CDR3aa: CASSLMGLAEYNEQFF

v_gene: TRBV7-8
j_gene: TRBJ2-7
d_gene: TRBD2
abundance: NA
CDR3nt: TGTGCCAGCAGCTTGGCCCGTATAGTGGGACTAAGTTACGAGCAGTACTTC
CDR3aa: CASSLARIVGLSYEQYF

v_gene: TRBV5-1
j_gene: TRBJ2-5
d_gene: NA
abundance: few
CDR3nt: TGCGCCAGCAGCTTTGGTGTTGTCTTTCAAGAGACCCAGTACTTC
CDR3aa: CASSFGVVFQETQYF

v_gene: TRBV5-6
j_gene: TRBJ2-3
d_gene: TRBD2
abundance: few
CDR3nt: TGTGCCAGCAGCTTCGGTCGTCTAGCGGCAGATACGCAGTATTTT
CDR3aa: CASSFGRLAADTQYF

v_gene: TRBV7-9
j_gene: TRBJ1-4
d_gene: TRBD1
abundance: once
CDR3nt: TGTGCCAGCAGCTTAGATTGGAAGGGGGCTGCAACTAATGAAAAACTGTTTTTT
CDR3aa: CASSLDWKGAATNEKLFF

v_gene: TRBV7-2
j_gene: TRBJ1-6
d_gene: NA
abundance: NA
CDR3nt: TGTGCCAGCAGCTTAGCGATAGGAGACTACTATAATTCACCCCTCCACTTT
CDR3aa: CASSLAIGDYYNSPLHF

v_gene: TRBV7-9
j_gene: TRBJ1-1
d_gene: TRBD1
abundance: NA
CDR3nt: TGTGCCAGCAGCTTCGACAGGGGCGGAAGGGACACTGAAGCTTTCTTT
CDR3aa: CASSFDRGGRDTEAFF

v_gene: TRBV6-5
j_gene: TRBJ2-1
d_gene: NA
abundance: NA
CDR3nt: TGTGCCAGCAGTTACAGCGGGTTCCAGCTGGGGGAGCAGTTCTTC
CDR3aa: CASSYSGFQLGEQFF

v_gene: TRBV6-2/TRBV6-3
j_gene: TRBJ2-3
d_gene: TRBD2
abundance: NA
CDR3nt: TGTGCCAGCAGCCTAGCCCTCCAGCGGGAGGTGGGAGCAGATACGCAGTATTTT
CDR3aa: CASSLALQREVGADTQYF

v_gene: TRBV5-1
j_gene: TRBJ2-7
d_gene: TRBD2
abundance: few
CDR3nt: TGCGCCAGCAGCTTGTCCAGGACTAGCGGGAGTCGCGAGCAGTACTTC
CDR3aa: CASSLSRTSGSREQYF

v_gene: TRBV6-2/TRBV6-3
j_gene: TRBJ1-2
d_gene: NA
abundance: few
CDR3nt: TGTGCCAGCAGTTACCCTGGGACTCGCTATGGCTACACCTTC
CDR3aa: CASSYPGTRYGYTF